This T cell receptor (beta chain) is drawn from a study of cytomegalovirus exposure and HLA in healthy donors. Primers: 60 Vbeta forward and 13 Jbeta reverse. Assay used: immunoSEQ multiplex PCR; TCRdb lists only in-frame clones, some missing. The sample has about 150,000 clones; about 78% are singletons. Per the germline V gene, CDR1 is ENHRY and CDR2 is SYGVKD. V was pared by 4 bases and J by 8 bases, with 18 bases between. This CDR3 is built from 15 residues. V gene TRBV10-3 combines with J gene TRBJ2-1; possible D gene TRBD2, 5 bases. The clonotype comes from a male donor in good health and CMV-seronegative. Sequencing was performed on PBMCs. The DNA for the CDR3 is TGTGCCATCAGTGGAGGGCAGGAGCTGGACGATGAGCAGTTCTTC. This translates into CAISGGQELDDEQFF.